This T cell receptor beta chain was found in a study of blood T cell repertoires in COVID-19. This CDR3 comprises 13 residues. Trimming left V 1 base short and J 5 bases short, with 5 bases between. Germline CDR1 is SGHNT and CDR2 is YENEEA. Clones were sequenced by immunoSEQ multiplex PCR, and TCRdb holds only the in-frame ones, with some missing. The sample gives some 210,000 clones, about 90% of which show up once; 1.2% is in the top ten. The chain has TRBV11-3 and TRBJ2-2; D is uncertain. This TCR was recovered from a man between 25 and 39 years old with acute or convalescent COVID-19. Sequenced sample: peripheral blood. The CDR3 is CASSLVPTGELFF. CDR3 DNA sequence: TGTGCCAGCAGCTTAGTTCCTACCGGGGAGCTGTTTTTT.